These T cell receptor beta chains were read from a single sample in a study of blood T cell repertoires in COVID-19. Sequenced by immunoSEQ multiplex PCR; TCRdb stores in-frame clones only, minus some. The sample contains 90,000 to 120,000 clones, more than 75% of which appear only once. The sample comprised peripheral blood. The receptors shown here come from a man in his 60s with acute or convalescent COVID-19. Each CDR3 is given with its conserved first and last residue. Each record gives: V gene, CDR3 protein.

TRBV25-1 | CASSLEGAVMAFF
TRBV5-1 | CASSSRGQNEAFF
TRBV5-4 | CASSPRGRTGVNEQFF
TRBV5-1 | CASSVLAGEGDTQYF
TRBV14 | CASSQDLKPNSPLHF
TRBV5-1 | CASSLGTSVYTGELFF
TRBV19 | CASRIGQGIYSGANVLTF
TRBV28 | CAIHSVEIAYNEQFF
TRBV4-3 | CASSQGGVWRDYTDTQYF
TRBV5-1 | CASSWAQGQGASFF
TRBV5-1 | CASSGQGTSVLQFF
TRBV4-1 | CASSQNADYGTDTQYF
TRBV3-1/TRBV3-2 | CASSQNPGLVTDTQYF
TRBV11-3 | CASSFRQDNSPLHF
TRBV6-2/TRBV6-3 | CASSYPGTGGEMAFF
TRBV4-2 | CASSQEGAGGSPLHF
TRBV24-1 | CATSEGQGIQPQHF
TRBV4-2 | CASSQMETGELTDTQYF
TRBV12-5 | CASGPSGTVNEKLFF
TRBV3-1/TRBV3-2 | CASSPGLAGNYNEQFF
TRBV12-5 | CASASARGVSDNEQFF
TRBV5-6 | CASSFQTGWHLKETQYF
TRBV7-9 | CASSLATSGEQFF
TRBV18 | CASSPGEGNYGYTF
TRBV27 | CASSNRGRNQPQHF
TRBV19 | CASSSSDSPFF
TRBV7-9 | CASSLGTGARKAFF
TRBV27 | CASSGPRETQYF
TRBV2 | CASSEGTGPPYEQYF
TRBV18 | CASSPPRGEGQPQHF
TRBV27 | CASSLQPGGYEQYF
TRBV10-3 | CAISLGQNTGELFF
TRBV6-6 | CASSRDLGGYTF
TRBV6-5 | CASRDTGEQETQYF
TRBV5-1 | CASRTGSLETQYF
TRBV5-1 | CASSNLQETQYF
TRBV11-2 | CASSTTDRPQHF
TRBV2 | CASSDNRDTETQYF
TRBV27 | CASSLRGPADNEQFF
TRBV7-9 | CASSPLRSSYNEQFF
TRBV5-1 | CASSLDQSTDTQYF
TRBV28 | CASSLTSGTASYNEQFF
TRBV4-1 | CASSQPRRGNTEAFF
TRBV5-5 | CASSLLGQQTQYF
TRBV7-9 | CASSAGTRQNTEAFF
TRBV29-1 | CSVGTGEWRARGAFF
TRBV7-2 | CASSSRGGAGDTEAFF
TRBV4-2 | CASSQEPRTSGRGDEQYF
TRBV27 | CASRKDSPNEKLFF
TRBV3-1/TRBV3-2 | CASSWVQGQAFF
TRBV5-6 | CASSPGQGRSNQPQHF
TRBV7-8 | CASNRGKGGNQPQHF
TRBV6-5 | CASSSGLIQETQYF
TRBV7-2 | CASSSQTTGGIYGYTF
TRBV7-9 | CASSSPGLTNTGELFF
TRBV5-1 | CASSVAQGSDTQYF
TRBV14 | CASSQALSGYTF
TRBV28 | CASSSPGGPEGWTQYF